This is a list of T cell receptor beta chains from one sample in a study of control samples from healthy donors and cancer patients. Sequencing used immunoSEQ multiplex PCR; TCRdb keeps in-frame clones, though not all of them. The repertoire holds around 120,000 clones, with roughly 84% as singletons. The sequencing input was blood. The receptors derive from a man aged 35-49 years in good health. Both conserved end residues are part of each CDR3. The D gene is left open where the match is weak. Clone size is shown for a subset of rows, as once, few, many or a class of expanded clone.

NA	TRBV7-2	NA	TRBJ1-6	TGTGCCAGCAGGCAAGGGATGAGGAATTCACCCCTCCACTTT	CASRQGMRNSPLHF
NA	TRBV7-3	NA	TRBJ2-3	TGTGCCAGCAGCCGCCCGGGAGATACGCAGTATTTT	CASSRPGDTQYF
TRBD2	TRBV7-3	NA	TRBJ2-3	TGTGCCAGCAGCTTCTGGACTAGCGGCGGAGATACGCAGTATTTT	CASSFWTSGGDTQYF
TRBD1	TRBV18	once	TRBJ1-2	TGTGCCAGCTCACCACGTGACAGGGGGCATGGCTACACCTTC	CASSPRDRGHGYTF
TRBD1	TRBV11-2	NA	TRBJ1-6	TGTGCCAGCAGCTACCAGGGACAGGGTGATTCACCCCTCCACTTT	CASSYQGQGDSPLHF
TRBD1	TRBV5-6	NA	TRBJ1-1	TGTGCCAGCAGCTTGACCGGGACAGGGACGTCTGGGAAAGCTTTCTTT	CASSLTGTGTSGKAFF
NA	TRBV21-1	NA	TRBJ2-7	TGTGCCAGCAGCAGGAGAGGACAGCCCATCTCCTACGAGCAGTACTTC	CASSRRGQPISYEQYF
TRBD2	TRBV19	NA	TRBJ2-4	TGTGCCGCGGGGAGGGGCTTGTTTGACATTCAGTACTTC	CAAGRGLFDIQYF
NA	TRBV7-2	NA	TRBJ2-7	TGTGCCAGCAGCCGGGACCTAACCTACGAGCAGTACTTC	CASSRDLTYEQYF
NA	TRBV27	NA	TRBJ1-6	TGTGCCAGCAGTTTTATTGAGGGTTATTCACCCCTCCACTTT	CASSFIEGYSPLHF
NA	TRBV7-5	once	TRBJ1-3	TGTGCCAGAAGCATCAAGCGACACCCCTCTGGAAACACCATATATTTT	CARSIKRHPSGNTIYF
TRBD1	TRBV9	NA	TRBJ1-2	TGTGCCAGCAGCGTCCAGGGGGCCCTCTATGGCTACACCTTC	CASSVQGALYGYTF
TRBD2	TRBV5-8	NA	TRBJ2-1	TGTGCCAGCAGCCCAGGACTAGCGGGGGTCTATGAGCAGTTCTTC	CASSPGLAGVYEQFF
TRBD2	TRBV30	NA	TRBJ2-3	TGTGCCTGGAGTGTAAGCGGGGGCCAAGATACGCAGTATTTT	CAWSVSGGQDTQYF
NA	TRBV5-4	NA	TRBJ2-5	TGTGCCAGCAGCTTCGGTATCCTAGAGACCCAGTACTTC	CASSFGILETQYF
NA	TRBV10-2	NA	TRBJ1-3	TGCGCCAGCAGCTCAGGAGACTCTGGAAACACCATATATTTT	CASSSGDSGNTIYF
NA	TRBV5-1	NA	TRBJ2-7	TGCGCCAGCAGCGTGGCAGGTTCCTACGAGCAGTACTTC	CASSVAGSYEQYF
NA	TRBV5-8	NA	TRBJ2-1	TGTGCCAGCAGCTCCCGGGACGCGGCTACACGGTTCTTC	CASSSRDAATRFF
TRBD1	TRBV29-1	once	TRBJ1-1	TGCAGCACGTGGGAGGGGGCGGGCACTGAAGCTTTCTTT	CSTWEGAGTEAFF
NA	TRBV6-2/TRBV6-3	NA	TRBJ2-3	TGTGCCAGCAGTACAAGGCAGGGCGCAGATACGCAGTATTTT	CASSTRQGADTQYF
NA	TRBV23-1	NA	TRBJ1-5	TGCGCCAGCAGTCAACCCCGGGACACCTATAGCAATCAGCCCCAGCATTTT	CASSQPRDTYSNQPQHF
NA	TRBV4-3	once	TRBJ2-7	TGCGCCAGCAGCCAAGGCGCAGGAATCTCCTACGAGCAGTACTTC	CASSQGAGISYEQYF
NA	TRBV10-1	NA	TRBJ2-7	TGCGCCAGCAGAAGCGCCGACTACGAACAGTACTTC	CASRSADYEQYF
TRBD1	TRBV6-6	NA	TRBJ1-1	TGTGCCAGCAGTCCGTTGGGGCAGGGGGACACTGAAGCTTTCTTT	CASSPLGQGDTEAFF
TRBD2	TRBV4-3	NA	TRBJ2-1	TGCGCCAGCAGCCCGCAGGGACTAGCGAGTTATGAGCAGTTCTTC	CASSPQGLASYEQFF
NA	TRBV15	few	TRBJ2-2	TGTGCCACCAGCAGAGAGGCGCTAGTAAACACCGGGGAGCTGTTTTTT	CATSREALVNTGELFF
NA	TRBV24-1	NA	TRBJ1-2	TGTGCCACCAGTGACGTTACAGGGAACTATGGCTACACCTTC	CATSDVTGNYGYTF
NA	TRBV19	NA	TRBJ1-2	TGTGCCAGTAGTATAGGAAGACGGTCCTATGATGGCTACACCTTC	CASSIGRRSYDGYTF
NA	TRBV9	NA	TRBJ1-1	TGTGCCAGCAGCGCAGAGGGGGAGACAGGCCACGACACTGAAGCTTTCTTT	CASSAEGETGHDTEAFF
TRBD1	TRBV7-2	NA	TRBJ1-4	TGTGCCAGCAGCTCGTCGGGACAGGGTAGAGAAAAACTGTTTTTT	CASSSSGQGREKLFF
TRBD2	TRBV6-4	NA	TRBJ2-2	TGTGCCAGCAGTGACTCGTTGCTAGCGGGGGACACCGGGGAGCTGTTTTTT	CASSDSLLAGDTGELFF